This record concerns one T cell receptor (beta chain) sequence. It lacks a known antigen. Within one base of it there is no much larger clone, and no base qualities were kept. V and J are trimmed by 3 bases and 7 bases, and the gene matches miss 3 bases of the junction. CDR1 and CDR2, per the germline V gene, are MNHNS and SASEGT. Inclusive of the bounding cysteine and phenylalanine, the CDR3 is 14 residues long. Of the read, only the CDR3 DNA is kept; its 42 bases are in frame from base 1. This sample is drawn from a study of T cells in localized non-small cell lung cancer (TCRdb year 2020). General notes on the study: Comparing tumors with uninvolved tumor-adjacent lungs, the study looked at the T cell repertoires of 236 patients with early-stage NSCLC. Of the NSCLC patients, approximately 130 were male and about a hundred were female, and the mean age was approximately 66 years. The cohort was made up of approximately 250 treatment-naive NSCLC patients whose localized lung tumors had been resected.

At diagnosis, peripheral blood, uninvolved tumor-adjacent lung and tumor were collected and stored as a combination of fresh-frozen and FFPE material. For TCR repertoire profiling, blood samples were analyzed as peripheral blood mononuclear cells. The immunoSEQ Assay was used to sequence TCR beta CDR3 regions from DNA. Concerning the study's data processing: To compute T cell density, TCR beta template counts were normalized to usable DNA, which was estimated by amplifying housekeeping genes. Using the preseqR package, richness was estimated by extrapolating to 120,000 templates for tissue samples and 400,000 templates for PBMC samples. Clonality was calculated as one minus Pielou's evenness. Tissue-enriched TCRs were identified through differential abundance testing performed on productive amino-acid clonotypes, with a minimum total count of 5 and an alpha of 0.1. Repertoire overlap between compartments was quantified with the Jaccard Index and Morisita Overlap Index. TCR beta CDR3s were clustered by GLIPH together with public tetramer-defined viral CDR3s, and at least three viral sequences plus V-gene enrichment were required for viral motifs. TCRdb stores this immuneACCESS table with in-frame sequences only. Part of the clones is absent; in the studies checked, under half of the shortfall reflects unresolved V genes, and no reason is known for the rest. Clone size and V and J calls were adopted from that table, with D and trimming inferred from the DNA. Present in this sample are around 8,000 clones, roughly 92% of which were seen just once. The ten most abundant clones make up 2.5% to 3.5% of the sample.

Study-wide findings and limitations: Higher blood T cell density associated with longer overall survival, while higher adjacent-lung clonality associated with shorter survival. Multi-region tumor sequencing was not performed, so intratumor heterogeneity could not be excluded. Because of the exploratory design, TCR variables were selected using unadjusted p-values without false-discovery rate correction. A median of 57 of the top 100 tumor clones were detected in paired uninvolved adjacent lung, and under 30 of these tumor clones were also found among the top 100 clones of the paired uninvolved adjacent lung. Uninvolved tumor-adjacent lung showed the highest T cell clonality, higher than tumor, which suggests more focused antigenic responses in the uninvolved tumor-adjacent lung.

The receptor chain draws on TRBV6-1 and TRBJ1-5, with 10 bases aligning to TRBD1. Sequenced material: peripheral blood, taken before any cancer treatment. The receptor's source is a woman aged 40 to 75 with stage I lung adenocarcinoma. The DNA sequence is given as TGTGCCAGCAGTGAGACAGGGGGCTGGCAGCCCCAGCATTTT. This yields the protein CASSETGGWQPQHF.